This TCR beta chain was sequenced for a study of T cell repertoires in cytomegalovirus infection. TCRdb reprocessed the reads with MiXCR, giving one entry per CDR3 protein. In the table there are roughly 920,000 distinct CDR3 sequences, 25% to 40% of which are singletons. The table lists this clonotype with many counts. Its antigen is undetermined. The CDR3 spans 20 residues. V gave up 6 bases and J gave up 0 bases; unmatched junction bases: 19. Germline V CDR1 and CDR2: MDHEN, SYDVKM. Broader study findings: What dominated the ex vivo response were HLA-C-restricted CMV-specific TCR beta clonotypes.

The clonotype comes from a human donor in good health (CMV status not recorded). Some clones in this sample may be carry-over from other donors' samples. This rearrangement joins TRBV28 to TRBJ2-1; 8 positions agree with TRBD2. Source: cultured CD8+ T cells from PBMCs, taken from culture after CMV antigen stimulation. CDR3 sequence reads: CASSTIGRGAGSSSYNEQFF. Written as DNA, the CDR3 is TGTGCCAGCAGCACCATAGGGCGGGGGGCTGGGTCCAGCTCCTACAATGAGCAGTTCTTC.